Listed here is a single T cell receptor beta chain. The antigen remains undetermined. This entry is derived from a study of T cell repertoires in cytomegalovirus infection. Whole-study context: An indication of both CMV infection and matching HLA type came from public TCR beta signatures. Study observations and caveats: Ex vivo responses were dominated by HLA-C-restricted CMV-specific TCR beta clonotypes. Adding up the frequency of public TCR beta families identified people who carried CMV plus the relevant HLA.

With 3 bases removed from V and 4 bases from J, the gap between germline ends came to 21 bases. In germline, CDR1 is MDHEN, CDR2 SYDVKM. The CDR3 extends over 17 amino acids. One entry per CDR3 protein, called by TCRdb with MiXCR from the reads. This table holds roughly 760,000 distinct CDR3 sequences, approximately 34% found once. The sample consisted of PBMCs. The receptor was derived from a human donor in good health (CMV status not recorded). Some clones in this sample may be carry-over from other donors' samples. V is TRBV28 and J is TRBJ1-2; D possibly corresponds to TRBD1 (5 bases). CDR3 in amino acids: CASSFGRAGRGGYGYTF. The CDR3 coding sequence is TGTGCCAGCAGTTTCGGGAGGGCCGGACGGGGGGGCTATGGCTACACCTTC.